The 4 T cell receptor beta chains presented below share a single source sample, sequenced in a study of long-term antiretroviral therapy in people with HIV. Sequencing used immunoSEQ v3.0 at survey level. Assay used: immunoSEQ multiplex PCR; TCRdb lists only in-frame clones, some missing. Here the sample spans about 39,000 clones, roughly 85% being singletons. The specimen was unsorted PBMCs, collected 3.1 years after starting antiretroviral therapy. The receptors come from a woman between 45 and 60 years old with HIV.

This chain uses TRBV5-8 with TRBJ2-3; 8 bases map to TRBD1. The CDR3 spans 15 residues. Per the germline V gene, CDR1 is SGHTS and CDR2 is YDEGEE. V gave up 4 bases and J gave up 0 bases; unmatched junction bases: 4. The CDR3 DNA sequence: TGTGCCAGCAGCAAGGGACAGGCTAGCACAGATACGCAGTATTTT. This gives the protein CASSKGQASTDTQYF.

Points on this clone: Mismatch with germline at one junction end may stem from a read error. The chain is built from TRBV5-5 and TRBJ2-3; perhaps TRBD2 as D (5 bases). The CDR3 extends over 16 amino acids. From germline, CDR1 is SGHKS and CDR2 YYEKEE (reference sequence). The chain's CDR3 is CASSLGGWRTTYTQYF. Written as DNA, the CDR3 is TGTGCCAGCAGCTTGGGTGGTTGGAGGACCACATATACGCAGTATTTT.

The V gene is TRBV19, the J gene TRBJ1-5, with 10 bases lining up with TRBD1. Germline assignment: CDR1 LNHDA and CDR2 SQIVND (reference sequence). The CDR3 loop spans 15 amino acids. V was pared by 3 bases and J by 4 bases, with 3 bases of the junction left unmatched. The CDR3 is CASSMRTGGNQPQHF. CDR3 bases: TGTGCCAGTAGTATGAGGACAGGGGGAAATCAGCCCCAGCATTTT.

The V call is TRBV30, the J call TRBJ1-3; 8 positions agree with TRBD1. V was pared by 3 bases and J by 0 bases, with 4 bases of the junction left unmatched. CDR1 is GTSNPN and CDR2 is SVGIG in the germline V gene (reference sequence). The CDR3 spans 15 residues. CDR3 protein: CAWRVTGGSGNTIYF. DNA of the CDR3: TGTGCCTGGAGGGTTACAGGGGGCTCTGGAAACACCATATATTTT.